Following are 23 T cell receptor beta chains from one sample sequenced in a study of T cell repertoires in cytomegalovirus infection. Which antigens these TCRs recognize remains unknown. A single record per CDR3 protein comes from TCRdb applying MiXCR to the reads. Here the sample spans around 800,000 distinct CDR3 sequences, approximately 32% being singletons. The input for sequencing was cultured CD8+ T cells from PBMCs, taken from culture after CMV antigen stimulation. These receptors all come from a human donor in good health (CMV status not recorded). Some clones in this sample may be carry-over from other donors' samples.

The chain couples TRBV6-5 to TRBJ2-1; D may match TRBD1 or TRBD2 (5 bases each). The CDR3 totals 16 residues. Trimming took off 5 bases at V and 0 bases at J, with 14 bases between the two ends. The germline gives CDR1 MNHEY, CDR2 SVGAGI. The CDR3 coding sequence is TGTGCCAGCAGTCCATGGGACGGACACTCCTACAATGAGCAGTTCTTC. Protein sequence: CASSPWDGHSYNEQFF.

This clonotype was seen a few times. Here the CDR3 DNA reads TGTGCCAGCAGCCCATGGACAGCCCCCTACGAGCAGTACTTC. This translates into CASSPWTAPYEQYF. This sequence joins TRBV7-8 and TRBJ2-7; D might be TRBD1 (6 bases). Germline V lookup: CDR1 SGHVS, CDR2 FQNEAQ. With 5 bases removed from V and 2 bases from J, the gap between germline ends came to 13 bases. The CDR3 runs to 14 residues.

The table lists this clonotype with a few counts. V gene TRBV6-2 or TRBV6-3 combines with J gene TRBJ1-1; D call uncertain. V shed 1 base and J shed 1 base, with 16 bases lying between them. This CDR3 is 17 amino acids long. CDR1 is MNHEY and CDR2 is SVGEGT in the germline V gene. The CDR3 sequence is CASSYWLFTDKNTEAFF. The CDR3 DNA reads as TGTGCCAGCAGTTACTGGCTGTTTACAGACAAGAACACTGAAGCTTTCTTT.

This chain links TRBV24-1 with TRBJ2-3; D gene unclear. Germline V gene lookup returns CDR1 KGHDR and CDR2 SFDVKD. The V end lost 7 bases, the J end lost 1 base, and 11 bases lay between the germline ends. CDR3 size: 14 residues. The DNA for the CDR3 is TGTGCCACCAGGGGAAGAGCTCGCACAGATACGCAGTATTTT. This encodes CATRGRARTDTQYF.

The chain links TRBV28 to TRBJ2-3; 7 bases fit TRBD1. CDR1 MDHEN and CDR2 SYDVKM come from the germline V gene. Trimming cost V 5 bases and J 4 bases; bases outside gene matches: 9. This CDR3 contains 15 residues. The CDR3 nucleotides are TGTGCCAGCAGTCCCCGACAGGGTTCTTCAGATACGCAGTATTTT. As protein: CASSPRQGSSDTQYF.

This clonotype was found a few times. The CDR3 sequence: CASSLPGGLEQYF. CDR3 DNA: TGTGCCAGCAGTTTACCAGGGGGCCTTGAGCAGTACTTC. V usage is TRBV27 and J usage is TRBJ2-7; 8 positions agree with TRBD1. Germline CDR1 is MNHEY and CDR2 is SMNVEV (reference sequence). The V gene end was trimmed by 2 bases and the J gene end by 7 bases; junction bases not matched to a gene: 4. This CDR3 spans 13 amino acids.

This clonotype was counted between two and nine times. J is TRBJ2-1 and V is TRBV10-2; weak D call: TRBD2 (7 bases). Trimming shortened V by 4 bases and J by 7 bases, and 20 bases separated the two germline ends. The CDR3 contains 16 residues. The V gene's germline CDR1 is WSHSY and CDR2 SAAADI. CDR3 sequence: CASSALLGGANNEQFF. The CDR3 DNA reads TGCGCCAGCAGTGCCCTCTTAGGGGGGGCAAATAATGAGCAGTTCTTC.

The chain employs TRBV7-9 and TRBJ1-3; D is uncertain. The length of the CDR3 is 13 residues. Deletions cut 3 bases from V and 15 bases from J, with 18 bases between. The germline V gene has CDR1 SEHNR and CDR2 FQNEAQ (reference sequence). The CDR3 sequence is CASSFVEGLWEYF. The CDR3 DNA reads as TGTGCCAGCAGCTTCGTGGAAGGACTCTGGGAATATTTT.

J is TRBJ1-1 and V is TRBV19; 7 positions agree with TRBD1. CDR3 length: 15 residues. V gave up 4 bases and J gave up 6 bases; unmatched junction bases: 11. CDR1 is LNHDA and CDR2 is SQIVND in the germline V gene (reference sequence). CDR3 loop: CASSSEQGKSAEAFF. The DNA of the CDR3 is TGTGCCAGTAGTAGCGAACAGGGGAAGAGCGCTGAAGCTTTCTTT.

The CDR3 loop reads CASSVDRAEDGYTF. CDR3 DNA sequence: TGTGCCAGCAGTGTAGACAGGGCCGAGGATGGCTACACCTTC. The gene calls are TRBV6-5 and TRBJ1-2, with TRBD1 matching over 7 bases. V gave up 5 bases and J gave up 6 bases; unmatched junction bases: 9. The CDR3 sequence is 14 residues long. In germline, CDR1 is MNHEY, CDR2 SVGAGI.

This chain links TRBV14 with TRBJ1-3; D gene unclear. The CDR3 contains 15 residues. Between the trimmed V and J ends, which lost 0 bases and 5 bases, there was a span of 11 bases. Per germline, CDR1 SGHDN and CDR2 FVKESK. The CDR3 DNA follows: TGTGCCAGCAGCCAAGATCAGGAAAGAAGAAACACCATATATTTT. This sequence encodes CASSQDQERRNTIYF. Looking up the rest from reference TRBV14 and TRBJ1-3 gives the full variable domain: EAGVTQFPSHSVIEKGQTVTLRCDPISGHDNLYWYRRVMGKEIKFLLHFVKESKQDESGMPNNRFLAERTGGTYSTLKVQPAELEDSGVYFCASSQDQERRNTIYFGEGSWLTVV.

This chain uses TRBV24-1 with TRBJ2-1; TRBD1 aligns across 8 bases. Per germline, CDR1 KGHDR and CDR2 SFDVKD. The junction had 10 bases not matched to a gene; V was cut back by 9 bases and J by 4 bases. The CDR3 extends over 15 amino acids. The CDR3 sequence is CATGGRDRTYNEQFF. CDR3 DNA sequence: TGTGCCACCGGGGGTAGGGACAGGACGTACAATGAGCAGTTCTTC.

The sample holds a few counts of this clonotype. The chain recombines TRBV11-2 with TRBJ2-2; 9 bases line up with TRBD1. The CDR3 spans 17 residues. Germline trimming cut 4 bases from V and 7 bases from J; bases unmatched to any gene: 13. The V gene's germline CDR1 is SGHAT and CDR2 FQNNGV. CDR3 DNA: TGTGCCAGCAGCTCGCGTTCGGGACAGGGCCTAGACGGGGAGCTGTTTTTT. It is translated as CASSSRSGQGLDGELFF.

This clonotype was counted between two and nine times. The genes are TRBV28 and TRBJ1-1; TRBD1 might be the D (5 bases). V lost 7 bases, J lost 6 bases, and 21 bases lay in between. The CDR3 consists of 15 residues. The germline V gene encodes CDR1 MDHEN and CDR2 SYDVKM. The CDR3 bases are TGTGCCAGCACCGAGACCCTTAGGGGATCTTCTGAAGCTTTCTTT. Translating gives CASTETLRGSSEAFF.

Note on this clonotype: A much more abundant neighbour one base away suggests this may be a read error. The J gene is TRBJ2-3, the V gene TRBV7-8; TRBD2 matches 9 bases. This CDR3 spans 15 amino acids. Germline V lookup: CDR1 SGHVS, CDR2 FQNEAQ. Unmatched junction bases numbered 11, after V lost 3 bases and J lost 10 bases. The DNA of the CDR3 is TGTGCCAGCAGCTTTCGACTAGCGGACGGTGGTGCGCAGTATTTT. This sequence encodes CASSFRLADGGAQYF.

The J gene is TRBJ2-6, the V gene TRBV12-3 or TRBV12-4, with 7 bases fitting TRBD2. This CDR3 region has 16 residues. V shed 3 bases, J shed 13 bases, and the junction held 15 bases outside the gene matches. The CDR3 sequence: CASSFTQRGPLRVLTF. The CDR3 nucleotides are TGTGCCAGCAGTTTCACCCAGCGGGGCCCTCTTCGGGTCCTGACTTTC.

This clonotype was seen more than once but under ten times. The V gene is TRBV7-9, the J gene TRBJ1-5; 8 bases are shared with TRBD1. Germline V gives CDR1 SEHNR, CDR2 FQNEAQ (reference sequence). Trimming cost V 5 bases and J 4 bases; bases outside gene matches: 7. This CDR3 comprises 15 residues. The CDR3 loop is CASSGTGRGNQPQHF. The CDR3 DNA follows: TGTGCCAGCAGCGGGACAGGACGGGGGAATCAGCCCCAGCATTTT.

The chain uses TRBV24-1 and TRBJ2-2; 9 bases line up with TRBD1. This CDR3 region has 14 residues. Germline CDR1 is KGHDR and CDR2 is SFDVKD. V was pared by 5 bases and J by 9 bases, with 6 bases of the junction left unmatched. CDR3 coding DNA: TGTGCCACCAGTGCGGGGACAGGGACCTGGGAGCTGTTTTTT. It encodes CATSAGTGTWELFF.

The rearrangement uses TRBV7-9 and TRBJ1-3, with TRBD1 matching over 7 bases. CDR1 SEHNR and CDR2 FQNEAQ come from the germline V gene (reference sequence). This CDR3 comprises 12 residues. CDR3 in DNA: TGTGGGAACAGGGGAGCCGGAAACACCATATATTTT. The encoded protein is CGNRGAGNTIYF.

This clonotype was counted only a few times. The chain joins TRBV5-1 to TRBJ2-7; D is perhaps TRBD1 (5 bases). This CDR3 has 18 residues. Trimming stripped 4 bases from V and 0 bases from J, with 23 bases between. Germline V lookup: CDR1 SGHRS, CDR2 YFSETQ. In DNA, the CDR3 is TGCGCCAGCAGCCCAAGTACAGGCCTAACAATTTTCTCCTACGAGCAGTACTTC. Translated: CASSPSTGLTIFSYEQYF.

The chain has TRBV12-3 or TRBV12-4 and TRBJ2-2, with D perhaps TRBD2 (7 bases). The CDR3 has 18 amino acids. V was shortened by 6 bases and J by 0 bases, with 20 bases between the two germline ends. The CDR3 protein is CASSPQGRALSNTGELFF. The CDR3, as DNA: TGTGCCAGCAGCCCTCAGGGGAGGGCCCTATCGAACACCGGGGAGCTGTTTTTT.

This clonotype was picked up many times. V usage is TRBV4-3 and J usage is TRBJ2-1; D gene ambiguous. The CDR3 has 13 residues. Trimming cost V 0 bases and J 4 bases, with 4 bases left between them. CDR1 and CDR2 from the germline V gene are LGHNA and YSLEER. CDR3 residues: CASSQEAYNEQFF. DNA for the CDR3: TGCGCCAGCAGCCAAGAAGCTTACAATGAGCAGTTCTTC.

This clonotype has only one observation. A single base separates this from a much larger clone, so it may be a read error. The rearrangement uses TRBV7-9 and TRBJ2-7; TRBD1 might be the D (6 bases). Germline assignment: CDR1 SEHNR and CDR2 FQNEAQ (reference sequence). CDR3 length: 14 residues. CDR3 coding DNA: TGTGTCAGCAGCTTCACAGGGTCCGCCTACGAGCAGTACTTC. The encoded protein is CVSSFTGSAYEQYF.